This T cell receptor (beta chain) was captured by sequencing in a study of CD8+ T cells in alopecia areata. Following RNA extraction, reverse transcription yielded cDNA that acted as the sequencing template. Sequencing was performed with immunoSEQ multiplex PCR; in TCRdb, only in-frame clones are kept and a portion is missing. Of around 100,000 clones in the sample, 44% are singletons; the top ten hold 18%. V lost 0 bases and J lost 4, with 10 bases in between. From germline, CDR1 is SGHNT and CDR2 YYREEE (reference sequence). The CDR3 is made up of 14 amino acids. Treatment here: oral pan-JAK inhibitor, 5-10 mg twice daily.

This specimen was CD8+ T cells sorted from blood, taken at week 24, from a patient treated with tofacitinib. V and J are TRBV5-4 and TRBJ2-5; D gene uncertain. This sequence originates from a human donor with alopecia areata. The CDR3 DNA sequence: TGTGCCAGCAGCTTGGAAGGGTTCGGAGAGACCCAGTACTTC. Amino acid sequence: CASSLEGFGETQYF.